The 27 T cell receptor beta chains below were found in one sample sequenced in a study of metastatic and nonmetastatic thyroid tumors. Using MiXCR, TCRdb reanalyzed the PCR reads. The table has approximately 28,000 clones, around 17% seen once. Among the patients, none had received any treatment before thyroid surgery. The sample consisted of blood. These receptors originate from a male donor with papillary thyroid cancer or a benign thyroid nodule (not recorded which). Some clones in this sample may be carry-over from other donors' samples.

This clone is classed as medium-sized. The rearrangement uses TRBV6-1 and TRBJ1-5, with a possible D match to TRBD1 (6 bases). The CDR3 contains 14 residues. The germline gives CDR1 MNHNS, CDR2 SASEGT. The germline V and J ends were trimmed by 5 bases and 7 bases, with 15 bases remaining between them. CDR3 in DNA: TGTGCCAGCAGTCAATTCCACAGGGAACAGCCCCAGCATTTT. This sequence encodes CASSQFHREQPQHF.

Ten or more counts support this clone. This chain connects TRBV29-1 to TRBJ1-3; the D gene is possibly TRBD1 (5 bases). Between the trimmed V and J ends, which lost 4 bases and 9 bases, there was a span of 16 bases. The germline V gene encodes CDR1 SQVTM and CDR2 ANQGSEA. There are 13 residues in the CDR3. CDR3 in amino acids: CSVVPPGTGTIYF. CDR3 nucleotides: TGCAGCGTTGTCCCCCCGGGGACGGGCACCATATATTTT. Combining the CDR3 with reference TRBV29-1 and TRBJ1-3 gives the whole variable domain SAVISQKPSRDICQRGTSLTIQCQVDSQVTMMFWYRQQPGQSLTLIATANQGSEATYESGFVIDKFPISRPNLTFSTLTVSNMSPEDSSIYLCSVVPPGTGTIYFGEGSWLTVV.

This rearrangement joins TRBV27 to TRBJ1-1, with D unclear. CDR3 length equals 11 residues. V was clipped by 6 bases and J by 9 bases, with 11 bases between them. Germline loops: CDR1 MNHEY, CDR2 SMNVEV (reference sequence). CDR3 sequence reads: CASRSVCKAFF. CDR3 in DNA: TGTGCCAGCAGATCGGTGTGTAAAGCTTTCTTT.

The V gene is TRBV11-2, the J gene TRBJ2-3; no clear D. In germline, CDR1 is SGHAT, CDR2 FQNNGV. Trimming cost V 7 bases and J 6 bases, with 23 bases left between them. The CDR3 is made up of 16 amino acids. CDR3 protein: CASTLTTVGIGDTQYF. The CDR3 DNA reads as TGTGCCAGCACCCTGACAACAGTGGGTATTGGGGATACGCAGTATTTT.

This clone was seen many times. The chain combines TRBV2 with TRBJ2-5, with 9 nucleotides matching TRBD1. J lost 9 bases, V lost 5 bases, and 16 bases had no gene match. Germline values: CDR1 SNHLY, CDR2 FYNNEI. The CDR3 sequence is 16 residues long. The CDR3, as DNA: TGTGCCAGCAGTTCGCCGGGACAGGGCACCGGAGTCGCCCAGTACTTC. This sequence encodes CASSSPGQGTGVAQYF. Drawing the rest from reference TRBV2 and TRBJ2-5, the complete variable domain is EPEVTQTPSHQVTQMGQEVILRCVPISNHLYFYWYRQILGQKVEFLVSFYNNEISEKSEIFDDQFSVERPDGSNFTLKIRSTKLEDSAMYFCASSSPGQGTGVAQYFGPGTRLLVL.

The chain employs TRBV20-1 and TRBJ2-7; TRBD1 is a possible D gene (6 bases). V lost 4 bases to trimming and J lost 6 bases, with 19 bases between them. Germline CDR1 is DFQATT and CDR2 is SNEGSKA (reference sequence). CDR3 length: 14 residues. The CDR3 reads CSAKTLGTSGEQYF. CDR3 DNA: TGCAGTGCTAAAACCCTGGGGACATCGGGCGAGCAGTACTTC.

The CDR3 region is CASVASGYEQYF. The CDR3 DNA follows: TGTGCCAGCGTGGCTAGCGGTTACGAGCAGTACTTC. The chain couples TRBV2 to TRBJ2-7; 7 bases align to TRBD2. The CDR3 runs to 12 residues. Germline CDR1 and CDR2: SNHLY and FYNNEI. V shed 8 bases and J 4 bases; nucleotides not matched to a gene: 5.

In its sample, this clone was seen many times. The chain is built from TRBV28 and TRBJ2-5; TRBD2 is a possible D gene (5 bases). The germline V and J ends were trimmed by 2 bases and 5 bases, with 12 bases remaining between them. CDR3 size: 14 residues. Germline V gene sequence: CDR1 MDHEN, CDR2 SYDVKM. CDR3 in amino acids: CASSLQVSGETQYF. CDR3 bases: TGTGCCAGCAGTTTACAAGTTTCGGGGGAGACCCAGTACTTC. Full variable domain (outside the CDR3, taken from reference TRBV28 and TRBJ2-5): DVKVTQSSRYLVKRTGEKVFLECVQDMDHENMFWYRQDPGLGLRLIYFSYDVKMKEKGDIPEGYSVSREKKERFSLILESASTNQTSMYLCASSLQVSGETQYFGPGTRLLVL.

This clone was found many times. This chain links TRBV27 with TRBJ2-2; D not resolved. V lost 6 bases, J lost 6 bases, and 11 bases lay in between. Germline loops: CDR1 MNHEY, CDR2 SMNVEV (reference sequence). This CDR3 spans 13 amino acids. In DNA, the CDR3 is TGTGCCAGCAGCCATGGTGGTTCCGGGGAGCTGTTTTTT. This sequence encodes CASSHGGSGELFF.

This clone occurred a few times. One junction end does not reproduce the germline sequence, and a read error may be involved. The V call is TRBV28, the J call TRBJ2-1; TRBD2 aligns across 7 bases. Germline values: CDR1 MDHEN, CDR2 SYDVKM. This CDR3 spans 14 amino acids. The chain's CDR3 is CASSSSGRAYDQFF. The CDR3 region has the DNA TGTGCCAGCAGCTCTAGCGGCAGGGCCTATGATCAGTTCTTC.

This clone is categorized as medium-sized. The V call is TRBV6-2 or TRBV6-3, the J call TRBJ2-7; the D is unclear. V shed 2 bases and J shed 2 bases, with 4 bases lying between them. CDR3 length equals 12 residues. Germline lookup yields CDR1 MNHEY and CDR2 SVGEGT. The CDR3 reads CASSYTAYEQYF. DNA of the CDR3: TGTGCCAGCAGTTACACAGCCTACGAGCAGTACTTC.

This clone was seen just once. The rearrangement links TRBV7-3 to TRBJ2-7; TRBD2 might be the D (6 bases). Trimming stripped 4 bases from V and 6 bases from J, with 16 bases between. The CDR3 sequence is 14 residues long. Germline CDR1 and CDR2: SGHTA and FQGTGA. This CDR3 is CASSYAAGPFEQYF. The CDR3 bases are TGTGCCAGCAGCTACGCCGCGGGACCCTTCGAGCAGTACTTC.

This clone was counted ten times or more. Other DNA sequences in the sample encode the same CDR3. CDR3 nucleotide sequence: TGTGCCAGCAGTTTAGACGTTGCTAATGAAAAACTGTTTTTT. It is translated as CASSLDVANEKLFF. The rearrangement links TRBV28 to TRBJ1-4; D not resolved. CDR3 length: 14 amino acids. The germline V gene encodes CDR1 MDHEN and CDR2 SYDVKM. Between the trimmed V and J ends, which lost 2 bases and 3 bases, there was a span of 7 bases.

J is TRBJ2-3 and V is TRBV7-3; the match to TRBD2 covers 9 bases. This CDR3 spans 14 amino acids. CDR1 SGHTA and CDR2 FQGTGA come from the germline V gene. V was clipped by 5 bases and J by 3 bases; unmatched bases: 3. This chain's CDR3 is CASSRGGATDTQYF. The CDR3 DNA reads TGTGCCAGCAGCCGCGGGGGGGCGACAGATACGCAGTATTTT.

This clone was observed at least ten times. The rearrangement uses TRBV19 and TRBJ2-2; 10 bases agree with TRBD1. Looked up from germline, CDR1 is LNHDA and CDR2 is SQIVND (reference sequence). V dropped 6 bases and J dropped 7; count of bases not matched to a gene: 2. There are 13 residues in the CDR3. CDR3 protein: CASRTGGYGELFF. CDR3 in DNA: TGTGCCAGTAGGACAGGGGGCTACGGGGAGCTGTTTTTT. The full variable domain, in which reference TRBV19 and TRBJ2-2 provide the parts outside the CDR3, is DGGITQSPKYLFRKEGQNVTLSCEQNLNHDAMYWYRQDPGQGLRLIYYSQIVNDFQKGDIAEGYSVSREKKESFPLTVTSAQKNPTAFYLCASRTGGYGELFFGEGSRLTVL.

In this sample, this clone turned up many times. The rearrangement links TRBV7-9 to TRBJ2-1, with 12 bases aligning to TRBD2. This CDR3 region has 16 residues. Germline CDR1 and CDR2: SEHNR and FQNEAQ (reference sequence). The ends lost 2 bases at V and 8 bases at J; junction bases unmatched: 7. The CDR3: CASSLTTSGSSDEQFF. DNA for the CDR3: TGTGCCAGCAGCTTAACGACTAGCGGGAGTAGTGATGAGCAGTTCTTC.

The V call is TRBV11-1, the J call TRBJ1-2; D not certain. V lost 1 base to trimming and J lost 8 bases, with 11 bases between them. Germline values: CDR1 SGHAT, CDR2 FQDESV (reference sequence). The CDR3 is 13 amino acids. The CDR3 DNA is TGTGCCAGCAGCTTAGGGGCCGGGCAGGGCTACACCTTC. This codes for CASSLGAGQGYTF.

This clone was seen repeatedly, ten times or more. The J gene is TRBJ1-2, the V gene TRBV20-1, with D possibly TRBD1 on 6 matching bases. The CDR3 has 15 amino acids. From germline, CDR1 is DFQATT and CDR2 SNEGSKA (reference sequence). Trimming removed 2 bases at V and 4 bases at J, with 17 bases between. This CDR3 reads CSARPIDRKFYGYTF. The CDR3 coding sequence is TGCAGTGCTAGACCGATCGACAGGAAGTTCTATGGCTACACCTTC.

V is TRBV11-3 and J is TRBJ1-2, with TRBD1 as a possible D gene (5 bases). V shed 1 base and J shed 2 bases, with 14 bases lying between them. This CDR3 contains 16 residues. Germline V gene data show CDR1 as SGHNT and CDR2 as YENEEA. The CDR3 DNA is TGTGCCAGCAGCTTAGGGAGTCTGGGGACCAACTATGGCTACACCTTC. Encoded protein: CASSLGSLGTNYGYTF.

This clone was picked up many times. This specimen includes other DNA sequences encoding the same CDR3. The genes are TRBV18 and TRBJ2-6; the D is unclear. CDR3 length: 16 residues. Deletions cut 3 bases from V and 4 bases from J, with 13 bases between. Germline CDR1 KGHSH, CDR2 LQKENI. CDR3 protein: CASSPTQSSGANVLTF. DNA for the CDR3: TGTGCCAGCTCACCGACACAAAGCTCCGGGGCCAACGTCCTGACTTTC.

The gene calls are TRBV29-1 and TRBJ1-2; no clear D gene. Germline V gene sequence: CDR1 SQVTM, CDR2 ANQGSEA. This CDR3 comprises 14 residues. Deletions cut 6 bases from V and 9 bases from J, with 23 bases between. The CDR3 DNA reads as TGCAGCGTAGCAGGAGACACTACTTTATGGAGCTACACCTTC. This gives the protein CSVAGDTTLWSYTF.

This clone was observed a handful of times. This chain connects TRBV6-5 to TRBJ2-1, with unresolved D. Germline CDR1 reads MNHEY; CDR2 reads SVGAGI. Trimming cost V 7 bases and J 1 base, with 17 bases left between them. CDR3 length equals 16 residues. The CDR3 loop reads CASILDPRSSYNEQFF. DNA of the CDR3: TGTGCCAGCATTCTTGATCCCCGTAGTTCCTACAATGAGCAGTTCTTC.

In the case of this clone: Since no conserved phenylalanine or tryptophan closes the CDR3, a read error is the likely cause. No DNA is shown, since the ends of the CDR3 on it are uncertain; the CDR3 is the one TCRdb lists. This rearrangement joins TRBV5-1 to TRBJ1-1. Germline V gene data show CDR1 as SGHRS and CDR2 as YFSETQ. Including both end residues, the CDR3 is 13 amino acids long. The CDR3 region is CASSWVTRTESFL.

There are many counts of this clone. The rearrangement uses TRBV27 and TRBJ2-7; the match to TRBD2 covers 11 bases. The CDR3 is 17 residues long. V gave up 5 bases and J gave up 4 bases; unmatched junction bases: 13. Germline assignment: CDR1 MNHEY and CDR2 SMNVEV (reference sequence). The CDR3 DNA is TGTGCCAGCAGTCCCCAGCCCGGGACTAGCGGAACTTACGAGCAGTACTTC. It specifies CASSPQPGTSGTYEQYF.

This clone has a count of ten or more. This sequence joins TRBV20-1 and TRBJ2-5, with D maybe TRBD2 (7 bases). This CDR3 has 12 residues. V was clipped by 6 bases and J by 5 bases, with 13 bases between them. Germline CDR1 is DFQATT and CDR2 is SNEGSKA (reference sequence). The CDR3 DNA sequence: TGCAGTGCAAGGGGGGGCGGGGAGACCCAGTACTTC. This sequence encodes CSARGGGETQYF.

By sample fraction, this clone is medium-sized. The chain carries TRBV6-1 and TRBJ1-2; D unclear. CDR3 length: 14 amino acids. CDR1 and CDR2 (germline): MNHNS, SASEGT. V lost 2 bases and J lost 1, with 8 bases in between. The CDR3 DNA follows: TGTGCCAGCAGTGAAACGGGGAATAACTATGGCTACACCTTC. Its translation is CASSETGNNYGYTF.

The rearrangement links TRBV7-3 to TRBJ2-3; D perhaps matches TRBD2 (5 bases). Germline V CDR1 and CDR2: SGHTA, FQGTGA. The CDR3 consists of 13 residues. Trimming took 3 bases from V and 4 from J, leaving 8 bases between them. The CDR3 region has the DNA TGTGCCAGCAGCTTTGGACTCGCAGATACGCAGTATTTT. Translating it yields CASSFGLADTQYF. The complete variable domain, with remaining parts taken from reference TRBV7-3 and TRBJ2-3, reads GAGVSQTPSNKVTEKGKYVELRCDPISGHTALYWYRQSLGQGPEFLIYFQGTGAADDSGLPNDRFFAVRPEGSVSTLKIQRTERGDSAVYLCASSFGLADTQYFGPGTRLTVL.